The clone carrying this T cell receptor beta chain was counted only a few times. Its antigen remains unidentified. This sample was taken from a study of graft-versus-host responses after intestinal transplantation. Study-wide results and limits: The recipient marrow held GvH clones, and some of them showed up first in ileum or blood. Some patients had graft-donor T cell macrochimerism. In their allografts, the ratios of graft-versus-host to host-versus-graft T cell clones were high.

The ends were cut back, 0 bases at V and 1 base at J, with 4 bases in the middle. The CDR3 has 13 residues. Germline V gene lookup returns CDR1 SGDLS and CDR2 YYNGEE. Produced via immunoSEQ multiplex PCR; TCRdb's table is partial and in-frame only. Altogether roughly 110,000 clones are present, 87% being singletons, with the ten largest covering less than 0.85%. V gene TRBV9 combines with J gene TRBJ2-5; D unclear. The source was unstimulated CD4+ T cells sorted from spleen or lymph node cells, collected before transplant. This receptor was obtained from a human donor who was the organ donor for an intestinal transplant. Written as DNA, the CDR3 is TGTGCCAGCAGCGTAGCTAGCCAAGAGACCCAGTACTTC. Protein: CASSVASQETQYF.